This entry is about one TCR beta chain. Its antigen remains unknown. The data derive from a study of vaccination effects on CD4 cells after COVID-19. Study overall: Two doses of either BNT162b2 or mRNA-1273 were given to each participant. Notes on the study in general: Clones induced by infection and by vaccine showed marked clonal contraction late after vaccination.

Antigen-specific CD4+ T cells were expanded with viral peptide pools in the ViraFEST assay before sequencing. Following a roughly ten-day culture, CD4+ T cells were purified. Absence of prior SARS-CoV-2 infection characterized the vaccine recipients, who showed negative nucleocapsid antibodies. Every well housed around 2 million PBMC, which grew in culture alongside around 11 IU/ml IL-2 and 10 ug/ml peptides. Half the medium was replaced with IL-2 medium on days 3 and 7. The germline V and J ends were trimmed by 1 base and 2 bases, with 8 bases remaining between them. Germline-derived CDR1 and CDR2 are MNHNS and SASEGT. The CDR3 is made up of 14 amino acids. Generated by immunoSEQ multiplex PCR, the TCRdb table keeps only in-frame clones and is missing some. This table holds just over 20,000 clones, 65% to 85% found once.

This TCR came from a human donor who received a COVID-19 vaccine. The chain combines TRBV6-1 with TRBJ1-2, with D unclear. The source material was CD4+ T cells from PBMCs cultured with HCoV-NL63 spike peptides, sampled before COVID-19 vaccination. The CDR3 DNA sequence: TGTGCCAGCAGTGAAGGGTGGCCGAACTATGGCTACACCTTC. Translating gives CASSEGWPNYGYTF.